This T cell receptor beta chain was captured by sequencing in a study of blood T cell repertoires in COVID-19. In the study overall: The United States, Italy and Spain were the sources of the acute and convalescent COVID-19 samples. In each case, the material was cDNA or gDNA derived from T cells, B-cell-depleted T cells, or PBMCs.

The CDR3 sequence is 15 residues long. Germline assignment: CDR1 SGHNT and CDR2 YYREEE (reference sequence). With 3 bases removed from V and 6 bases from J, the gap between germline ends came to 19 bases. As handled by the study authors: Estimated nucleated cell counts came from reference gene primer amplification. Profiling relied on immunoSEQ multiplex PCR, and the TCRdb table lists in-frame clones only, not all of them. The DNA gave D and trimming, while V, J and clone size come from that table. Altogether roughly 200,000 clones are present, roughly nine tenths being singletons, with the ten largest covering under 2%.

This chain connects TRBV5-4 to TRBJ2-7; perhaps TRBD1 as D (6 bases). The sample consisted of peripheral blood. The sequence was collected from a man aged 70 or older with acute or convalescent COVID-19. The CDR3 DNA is TGTGCCAGCAGCTCTTCCGGGACACGCTTCGGCGAGCAGTACTTC. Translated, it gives CASSSSGTRFGEQYF.